A single sample gave rise to the 9 T cell receptor beta chains below, sequenced in a study of blood T cell repertoires in COVID-19 (dated by TCRdb to 2018 to 2020). Receptor libraries were prepared by the immunoSEQ multiplex PCR assay. In TCRdb, the immuneACCESS table is reduced to in-frame sequences with V and J assigned. These tables do not hold every clone; where another copy was compared, an unresolved V gene accounts for under half, and the others remain unexplained. The sample includes 160,000 or so clones, with 79% observed a single time. Of the sample, around 8% is held by the ten largest clones. Sequenced input: peripheral blood. The receptors derive from a woman aged 55-69 years with COVID-19, enrolled during active disease.

This rearrangement joins TRBV7-9 to TRBJ2-1, with 14 nucleotides matching TRBD2. The V gene's germline CDR1 is SEHNR and CDR2 FQNEAQ (reference sequence). The J segment lost 7 bases and the V segment lost 11 bases, leaving 4 bases of the junction unmatched. This CDR3 spans 13 amino acids. The CDR3 nucleotides are TGTGCCGGGACTAGCGGGAGTGGGAATGAGCAGTTCTTC. It codes for CAGTSGSGNEQFF. The whole variable domain, remainder taken from reference TRBV7-9 and TRBJ2-1, is DTGVSQNPRHKITKRGQNVTFRCDPISEHNRLYWYRQTLGQGPEFLTYFQNEAQLEKSRLLSDRFSAERPKGSFSTLEIQRTEQGDSAMYLCAGTSGSGNEQFFGPGTRLTVL.

The genes are TRBV5-1 and TRBJ2-1; 7 bases map to TRBD1. Trimming removed 4 bases from V and 7 bases from J; junction bases left unmatched: 8. CDR1 SGHRS and CDR2 YFSETQ come from the germline V gene. CDR3 length: 14 residues. The CDR3 protein is CASSQTGLGNEQFF. The CDR3 region has the DNA TGCGCCAGCAGCCAGACAGGGCTCGGGAATGAGCAGTTCTTC.

The chain combines TRBV5-5 with TRBJ1-3, with D uncertain. V was pared by 3 bases and J by 3 bases, with 4 bases between. The germline gives CDR1 SGHKS, CDR2 YYEKEE (reference sequence). This CDR3 is 12 amino acids long. CDR3 amino acids: CASSSGGNTIYF. CDR3 nucleotides: TGTGCCAGCAGCTCGGGTGGAAACACCATATATTTT.

The chain combines TRBV29-1 with TRBJ1-2, with 8 nucleotides matching TRBD1. The germline CDR1 and CDR2 sequences are SQVTM and ANQGSEA. This CDR3 region has 14 residues. With 6 bases clipped from V and 4 bases from J, the junction kept 10 bases outside the gene matches. The CDR3 coding sequence is TGCAGCGTGGATATCGGACAGGGCCGCTATGGCTACACCTTC. Translating it yields CSVDIGQGRYGYTF. The full variable domain, its missing parts supplied by reference TRBV29-1 and TRBJ1-2, is SAVISQKPSRDICQRGTSLTIQCQVDSQVTMMFWYRQQPGQSLTLIATANQGSEATYESGFVIDKFPISRPNLTFSTLTVSNMSPEDSSIYLCSVDIGQGRYGYTFGSGTRLTVV.

This clone has just one count. This CDR3 is CASSFGTVNEQFF. CDR3 DNA: TGTGCCAGCAGCTTCGGGACAGTCAATGAGCAGTTCTTC. The chain carries TRBV5-5 and TRBJ2-1; 7 bases are shared with TRBD1. CDR1 is SGHKS and CDR2 is YYEKEE in the germline V gene (reference sequence). V was clipped by 2 bases and J by 6 bases; unmatched bases: 2. The CDR3 runs to 13 residues. Complete variable domain (other parts from reference TRBV5-5 and TRBJ2-1): DAGVTQSPTHLIKTRGQQVTLRCSPISGHKSVSWYQQVLGQGPQFIFQYYEKEERGRGNFPDRFSARQFPNYSSELNVNALLLGDSALYLCASSFGTVNEQFFGPGTRLTVL.

This clone was seen a handful of times. Other DNA sequences in the same sample also yield this CDR3. This rearrangement joins TRBV9 to TRBJ1-1; D remains unclear. The germline CDR1 and CDR2 sequences are SGDLS and YYNGEE. CDR3 length: 13 amino acids. The V end lost 0 bases, the J end lost 1 base, and 4 bases lay between the germline ends. The CDR3 loop reads CASSVGENTEAFF. The CDR3, as DNA: TGTGCCAGCAGCGTAGGAGAGAACACTGAAGCTTTCTTT.

CDR3 sequence: CASSFRSGSDIQYF. As DNA, the CDR3 is TGTGCCAGCAGTTTTAGATCAGGGTCGGACATTCAGTACTTC. This chain connects TRBV27 to TRBJ2-4; TRBD1 is a possible D gene (5 bases). Germline V gene data show CDR1 as MNHEY and CDR2 as SMNVEV (reference sequence). The CDR3 is 14 amino acids. The ends were cut back, 3 bases at V and 8 bases at J, with 14 bases in the middle.

The chain joins TRBV4-2 to TRBJ2-7; D ambiguous. The CDR3 consists of 17 residues. Trimming removed 0 bases from V and 3 bases from J, with 18 bases in between. The germline CDR1 and CDR2 sequences are LGHNA and YNFKEQ. CDR3 amino acids: CASSQDHTGLTFYEQYF. DNA of the CDR3: TGTGCCAGCAGCCAAGATCATACCGGTCTTACCTTCTACGAGCAGTACTTC.

This chain joins TRBV7-9 and TRBJ1-2; D is unclear. This CDR3 is built from 14 residues. Looked up from germline, CDR1 is SEHNR and CDR2 is FQNEAQ (reference sequence). Trimming stripped 4 bases from V and 5 bases from J, with 14 bases between. CDR3 coding DNA: TGTGCCAGCAGCTCGAGGGCCAGTCAGTATGGCTACACCTTC. Protein sequence: CASSSRASQYGYTF.